These 2 T cell receptor beta chains share one sample of origin, sequenced in a study of shared clonotypes between healthy human individuals. Method: immunoSEQ multiplex PCR; TCRdb's copy keeps in-frame clones and lacks some. The sample consists of approximately 1,500,000 clones, 95% to 99% of them appearing once. The sequenced material came from naive CD4+ T cells sorted from blood. As to subset: CD45RA+ positively selected. Source of these receptors: a man aged 30-40 years in good health.

The chain uses TRBV9 and TRBJ1-1; tentatively, D is TRBD1 (5 bases). Germline CDR1 SGDLS, CDR2 YYNGEE. CDR3 length: 15 residues. The ends were cut back, 0 bases at V and 4 bases at J, with 13 bases in the middle. The CDR3 reads CASSVAAGTSTEAFF. CDR3 in DNA: TGTGCCAGCAGCGTAGCGGCAGGGACTTCCACTGAAGCTTTCTTT.

The CDR3 bases are TGCGCCAGCAGCCAAGACAGGGCCACCGGGGAGCTGTTTTTT. Translating gives CASSQDRATGELFF. The chain is built from TRBV5-1 and TRBJ2-2; TRBD1 agrees at 7 bases. This CDR3 is built from 14 residues. The germline gives CDR1 SGHRS, CDR2 YFSETQ. V was clipped by 4 bases and J by 4 bases; unmatched bases: 4.